This T cell receptor (beta chain) was captured in a study of blood T cell repertoires in COVID-19. V lost 4 bases, J lost 4 bases, and 7 bases stayed unmatched. The germline gives CDR1 LGHDT, CDR2 YNNKEL (reference sequence). This CDR3 has 16 amino acids. The method was immunoSEQ multiplex PCR; TCRdb's version includes in-frame clones alone and lacks a portion of them. The data hold roughly 230,000 clones, with about four fifths observed a single time. The source of this sequence is a man in his forties or fifties with active or convalescent COVID-19. This chain joins TRBV3-1 (or the pseudogene TRBV3-2) and TRBJ2-1; 10 bases are a match to TRBD2. The specimen was peripheral blood. CDR3 amino acids: CASSPRGLAVYNEQFF. CDR3 DNA: TGTGCCAGCAGCCCACGCGGACTAGCGGTGTACAATGAGCAGTTCTTC.